The 23 T cell receptor beta chains presented below share a single source sample, sequenced in a study of T cells in Graves' hyperthyroidism and ophthalmopathy. Amplified regions were TCR beta CDR3 sequences from RNA transcripts. An initial round of RT-PCR targeting the TCR CDR3 relied on the HTBI primer set. TCRdb processed the multiplex PCR reads anew with MiXCR; each CDR3 protein has one entry. The sample shows around 290,000 distinct CDR3 sequences, roughly 14% of them seen only once. The source material was blood. The receptors come from a woman in her twenties or thirties with Graves' hyperthyroidism that later progressed to Graves' ophthalmopathy.

This clonotype came up a few times. This rearrangement joins TRBV15 to TRBJ1-2; 9 nucleotides line up with TRBD1. Trimming at V came to 0 bases and at J to 4 bases, leaving 15 bases not matched to a gene. The germline V gene encodes CDR1 LNHNV and CDR2 YYDKDF (reference sequence). The CDR3 sequence is 19 residues long. The CDR3 DNA sequence: TGTGCCACCAGCAGAGATGCGCCTAGGACAGGGGATGGAGGCTATGGCTACACCTTC. Protein sequence: CATSRDAPRTGDGGYGYTF. Using reference TRBV15 and TRBJ1-2 for the parts outside the CDR3, the full variable domain is DAMVIQNPRYQVTQFGKPVTLSCSQTLNHNVMYWYQQKSSQAPKLLFHYYDKDFNNEADTPDNFQSRRPNTSFCFLDIRSPGLGDTAMYLCATSRDAPRTGDGGYGYTFGSGTRLTVV.

This clonotype was seen many times. The chain joins TRBV10-3 to TRBJ1-5; TRBD1 aligns across 9 bases. CDR1 is ENHRY, CDR2 SYGVKD, per germline. J was trimmed by 6 bases and V by 4 bases; bases with no gene match: 4. The CDR3 is made up of 14 amino acids. The CDR3 here is CAISGTGEGQPQHF. The CDR3 bases are TGTGCCATCAGTGGGACAGGGGAAGGTCAGCCCCAGCATTTT.

Only a few counts were recorded for this clonotype. The J gene is TRBJ2-2, the V gene TRBV9; D may be TRBD2 (5 bases). V was shortened by 0 bases and J by 5 bases, with 14 bases between the two germline ends. Looked up from germline, CDR1 is SGDLS and CDR2 is YYNGEE. The CDR3 spans 16 residues. The CDR3 nucleotides read TGTGCCAGCAGCGTAGCTTCCGTAATAGCGACCGGGGAGCTGTTTTTT. As protein: CASSVASVIATGELFF. The full variable domain, with the rest looked up from reference TRBV9 and TRBJ2-2, is DSGVTQTPKHLITATGQRVTLRCSPRSGDLSVYWYQQSLDQGLQFLIQYYNGEERAKGNILERFSAQQFPDLHSELNLSSLELGDSALYFCASSVASVIATGELFFGEGSRLTVL.

This clonotype was seen repeatedly, ten times or more. The V gene is TRBV28, the J gene TRBJ2-2, with D possibly TRBD1 on 5 matching bases. V lost 3 bases, J lost 1 base, and 9 bases lay in between. The germline CDR1 and CDR2 sequences are MDHEN and SYDVKM. The CDR3 is 15 amino acids. CDR3 nucleotides: TGTGCCAGCAGTTTTCCACAGGAGAACACCGGGGAGCTGTTTTTT. It encodes CASSFPQENTGELFF. Looking up the rest from reference TRBV28 and TRBJ2-2 gives the full variable domain: DVKVTQSSRYLVKRTGEKVFLECVQDMDHENMFWYRQDPGLGLRLIYFSYDVKMKEKGDIPEGYSVSREKKERFSLILESASTNQTSMYLCASSFPQENTGELFFGEGSRLTVL.

V is TRBV12-3 or TRBV12-4 and J is TRBJ2-7; TRBD1 agrees at 9 bases. The trim removed 6 bases at V and 5 bases at J, leaving 14 bases unmatched. The CDR3 length is 16 residues. The CDR3 protein is CASSRRRTGDANEQYF. The CDR3 DNA is TGTGCCAGCAGCCGACGAAGGACAGGGGATGCAAACGAGCAGTACTTC.

This chain connects TRBV11-2 to TRBJ2-3; D is possibly TRBD1 (5 bases). V was shortened by 7 bases and J by 6 bases, with 11 bases between the two germline ends. Germline CDR1 is SGHAT and CDR2 is FQNNGV. This CDR3 has 12 residues. CDR3 sequence reads: CASNQGRDTQYF. The CDR3 coding sequence is TGTGCCAGCAACCAGGGTAGGGATACGCAGTATTTT.

Ten or more counts support this clonotype. The chain links TRBV12-3 or TRBV12-4 to TRBJ2-7; TRBD2 is a possible D gene (6 bases). V was clipped by 8 bases and J by 3 bases, with 11 bases between them. The CDR3 totals 12 residues. CDR3 in DNA: TGTGCCAGCGCCCGGGGGAACTACGAGCAGTACTTC. This gives the protein CASARGNYEQYF.

The V call is TRBV6-1, the J call TRBJ2-6, with D possibly matching TRBD2 (6 bases). The CDR3 has 19 amino acids. Germline CDR1 is MNHNS and CDR2 is SASEGT. V lost 6 bases and J lost 0, with 21 bases in between. CDR3 bases: TGTGCCAGCAGAAGAAACAGCGGGCCCTCCTACTCTGGGGCCAACGTCCTGACTTTC. As protein: CASRRNSGPSYSGANVLTF.

In its sample, this clonotype was seen many times. The J gene is TRBJ1-6, the V gene TRBV12-3 or TRBV12-4; D perhaps matches TRBD1 (5 bases). V was clipped by 5 bases and J by 14 bases, with 16 bases between them. The CDR3 is made up of 13 amino acids. The CDR3: CASSPGPLGSLHF. CDR3 bases: TGTGCCAGCAGTCCGGGACCCCTCGGATCCCTCCACTTT.

The chain has TRBV14 and TRBJ2-1; maybe TRBD2 (6 bases). Trimming took 3 bases from V and 6 from J, leaving 12 bases between them. Per the germline V gene, CDR1 is SGHDN and CDR2 is FVKESK. The CDR3 has 14 amino acids. The CDR3 region is CASSQGLPINEQFF. The CDR3 DNA reads as TGTGCCAGCAGCCAGGGACTGCCAATCAATGAGCAGTTCTTC.

For this clonotype: One base away lies a much larger clone, so this may be a sequencing read error. V gene TRBV7-7 combines with J gene TRBJ2-5, with D hard to call. Germline V gene data show CDR1 as SSHAT and CDR2 as FNYEAQ (reference sequence). The CDR3 contains 14 residues. CDR3 sequence (DNA): TGTGCTAGCAGTCCCACCGGGTACCAAGAGACCCAGTACTTC. Protein: CASSPTGYQETQYF.

The V gene is TRBV30, the J gene TRBJ1-6; 9 positions match TRBD1. From germline, CDR1 is GTSNPN and CDR2 SVGIG (reference sequence). J lost 9 bases, V lost 3 bases, and 9 bases had no gene match. The CDR3 has 15 amino acids. CDR3 region: CAWRANRGRISPLHF. CDR3 in DNA: TGTGCCTGGAGAGCAAACAGGGGGCGTATTTCACCCCTCCACTTT.

This clonotype occurred many times. One junction end does not reproduce the germline sequence, and a read error may be involved. The chain carries TRBV7-7 and TRBJ2-3, with 12 bases aligning to TRBD2. This CDR3 has 16 residues. Germline V gene lookup returns CDR1 SSHAT and CDR2 FNYEAQ (reference sequence). This chain's CDR3 is CASSLGLAGTLDTQYF. CDR3 DNA sequence: TGTGCTAGCAGCTTAGGACTAGCGGGAACGTTAGATACGCAGTATTTT.

This clonotype was recorded at least ten times. The chain joins TRBV27 to TRBJ1-1; tentative D call: TRBD1 (6 bases). The CDR3 sequence is 16 residues long. The germline V gene has CDR1 MNHEY and CDR2 SMNVEV (reference sequence). V lost 3 bases, J lost 0 bases, and 14 bases lay in between. The CDR3 spells CASSLGGRPMNTEAFF. DNA for the CDR3: TGTGCCAGCAGTTTGGGGGGGCGGCCGATGAACACTGAAGCTTTCTTT.

This clonotype was seen repeatedly, ten times or more. The chain joins TRBV9 to TRBJ2-7; D is ambiguous. CDR1 is SGDLS, CDR2 YYNGEE, per germline. V lost 4 bases and J lost 2, with 10 bases in between. CDR3 length equals 13 residues. In DNA, the CDR3 is TGTGCCAGCAGCCCCTCGTCCCCCTACGAGCAGTACTTC. Its protein is CASSPSSPYEQYF. Together with reference TRBV9 and TRBJ2-7, the CDR3 gives the full variable domain: DSGVTQTPKHLITATGQRVTLRCSPRSGDLSVYWYQQSLDQGLQFLIQYYNGEERAKGNILERFSAQQFPDLHSELNLSSLELGDSALYFCASSPSSPYEQYFGPGTRLTVT.

This clonotype was detected many times. The chain links TRBV20-1 to TRBJ1-1, with TRBD1 matching 11 bases. This CDR3 has 15 amino acids. Germline-derived CDR1 and CDR2 are DFQATT and SNEGSKA (reference sequence). With V trimmed by 5 bases and J by 4 bases, 9 bases remained unmatched. CDR3 amino acids: CSAPDRGLRGTEAFF. DNA of the CDR3: TGCAGTGCTCCGGACAGGGGGCTAAGAGGCACTGAAGCTTTCTTT.

The CDR3: CASSGTSGLSSYNEQFF. For the CDR3, the DNA is TGTGCCAGCAGTGGGACTAGCGGACTAAGCTCCTACAATGAGCAGTTCTTC. The chain is built from TRBV6-1 and TRBJ2-1, with TRBD2 matching 10 bases. Losses at the gene ends were 4 bases for V and 0 bases for J; bases not matched to a gene: 6. The germline gives CDR1 MNHNS, CDR2 SASEGT. The CDR3 totals 17 residues.

V gene TRBV19 combines with J gene TRBJ2-1, with 11 bases aligning to TRBD2. The CDR3 is 14 amino acids. With 6 bases clipped from V and 7 bases from J, the junction kept 5 bases outside the gene matches. Germline V gene sequence: CDR1 LNHDA, CDR2 SQIVND (reference sequence). The CDR3 protein is CASRTSGSSNEQFF. The DNA for the CDR3 is TGTGCCAGTAGAACTAGCGGGAGCTCGAATGAGCAGTTCTTC.

The table lists this clonotype with many counts. The V call is TRBV7-3, the J call TRBJ2-7; D remains unclear. V was clipped by 5 bases and J by 3 bases, with 11 bases between them. The CDR3 length is 13 residues. Germline V gives CDR1 SGHTA, CDR2 FQGTGA. The CDR3 loop is CASSRSDGYEQYF. CDR3 DNA: TGTGCCAGCAGCCGTTCGGACGGCTACGAGCAGTACTTC.

In this sample, this clonotype turned up many times. DNA of the CDR3: TGTGCCATCAGTGAGAGCATCGAACAGCCCCAGCATTTT. As protein: CAISESIEQPQHF. The chain carries TRBV10-3 and TRBJ1-5; no firm D call. Germline V lookup: CDR1 ENHRY, CDR2 SYGVKD. Deletions cut 2 bases from V and 7 bases from J, with 9 bases between. The CDR3 runs 13 residues.

This clonotype was picked up many times. The genes are TRBV10-3 and TRBJ2-5; D gene uncertain. The CDR3 sequence is 13 residues long. Trimming took off 3 bases at V and 1 base at J, with 6 bases between the two ends. Per germline, CDR1 ENHRY and CDR2 SYGVKD. CDR3 sequence: CAISEGPQETQYF. The CDR3 region has the DNA TGTGCCATCAGTGAAGGCCCCCAAGAGACCCAGTACTTC.

Many counts were recorded for this clonotype. The V and J genes are TRBV6-1 and TRBJ2-1, with TRBD1 identical over 7 bases. In germline, CDR1 is MNHNS, CDR2 SASEGT. V shed 10 bases, J shed 8 bases, and the junction held 26 bases outside the gene matches. This CDR3 has 18 residues. The CDR3 DNA reads as TGTGCCACCCTGGGATGGCAGGGGGTATTGGACCCCCGTTATGAGCAGTTCTTC. Its protein product is CATLGWQGVLDPRYEQFF.

Ten or more counts support this clonotype. The chain joins TRBV6-1 to TRBJ2-7; 14 bases are a match to TRBD2. This CDR3 spans 15 amino acids. Per germline, CDR1 MNHNS and CDR2 SASEGT. The junction had 10 bases not matched to a gene; V was cut back by 8 bases and J by 7 bases. The DNA for the CDR3 is TGTGCCAGCTACTGGGGACTAGCGGGAGAAGGAGAGCAGTACTTC. This codes for CASYWGLAGEGEQYF.